What follows are 24 T cell receptor beta chains derived from one specimen sequenced in a study of somatic mutations in cytotoxic T cells in rheumatoid arthritis. Libraries were prepared by immunoSEQ multiplex PCR; TCRdb keeps only in-frame clonotypes and omits some of them. The sample contains under 8,000 clones, approximately 90% of which appear only once. Sequencing was carried out using CD8+ T cells sorted from blood. The receptors were gathered from a woman in her 70s with rheumatoid arthritis.

V usage is TRBV5-6 and J usage is TRBJ2-5, with 7 nucleotides matching TRBD2. The CDR3 is made up of 17 amino acids. V trimming: 0 bases; J trimming: 4 bases; junction bases outside the gene matches: 12. Germline CDR1 and CDR2: SGHDT and YYEEEE. CDR3 in amino acids: CASSLAGSREDRETQYF. CDR3 coding DNA: TGTGCCAGCAGCTTGGCGGGCTCCCGGGAGGACCGAGAGACCCAGTACTTC.

This sequence joins TRBV5-6 and TRBJ1-2; 7 nucleotides match TRBD1. CDR1 is SGHDT and CDR2 is YYEEEE in the germline V gene. The V and J ends lost 0 bases and 3 bases, in that order; junction bases with no gene match: 11. CDR3 length equals 17 residues. In DNA, the CDR3 is TGTGCCAGCAGCTTGGAAGGCCAGGGGGTCCGAGACTATGGCTACACCTTC. Amino acids: CASSLEGQGVRDYGYTF.

The V and J genes are TRBV11-2 and TRBJ1-1; 7 bases line up with TRBD1. The germline V gene encodes CDR1 SGHAT and CDR2 FQNNGV. V was clipped by 5 bases and J by 6 bases; unmatched bases: 3. The CDR3 is 12 residues long. In nucleotides, the CDR3 is TGTGCCAGCAGCGCCACAGGGGCTGAAGCTTTCTTT. Translation gives CASSATGAEAFF.

The chain is built from TRBV27 and TRBJ2-1; D is perhaps TRBD2 (5 bases). Germline CDR1 MNHEY, CDR2 SMNVEV (reference sequence). The CDR3 is made up of 13 amino acids. Trimming removed 6 bases from V and 3 bases from J, with 9 bases in between. The CDR3 region has the DNA TGTGCCAGCAGCCGACGGGGCTACAATGAGCAGTTCTTC. Its protein is CASSRRGYNEQFF.

This chain joins TRBV30 and TRBJ1-1; D gene ambiguous. Germline V lookup: CDR1 GTSNPN, CDR2 SVGIG (reference sequence). The CDR3 runs 12 residues. Trimming pared 4 bases from V and 8 bases from J, leaving 14 bases between. This chain's CDR3 is CAWNHGLVEAFF. Here the CDR3 DNA reads TGTGCCTGGAACCACGGCCTAGTGGAAGCTTTCTTT.

The chain carries TRBV6-5 and TRBJ2-7; D gene ambiguous. The V end lost 5 bases, the J end lost 3 bases, and 8 bases lay between the germline ends. CDR1 is MNHEY and CDR2 is SVGAGI in the germline V gene. This CDR3 contains 12 residues. The CDR3 DNA reads TGTGCCAGCAGTCCCACAATCTACGAGCAGTACTTC. This codes for CASSPTIYEQYF.

This clone was seen just once. The V gene is TRBV7-9, the J gene TRBJ2-2; TRBD1 might be the D (5 bases). The CDR3 length is 16 residues. V lost 5 bases and J 0 bases, leaving 13 bases between the germline ends. Germline values: CDR1 SEHNR, CDR2 FQNEAQ (reference sequence). The CDR3 DNA reads as TGTGCCAGCAGCGGGGCAGGAGACGCGAACACCGGGGAGCTGTTTTTT. Protein sequence: CASSGAGDANTGELFF. The complete variable domain, with remaining parts taken from reference TRBV7-9 and TRBJ2-2, reads DTGVSQNPRHKITKRGQNVTFRCDPISEHNRLYWYRQTLGQGPEFLTYFQNEAQLEKSRLLSDRFSAERPKGSFSTLEIQRTEQGDSAMYLCASSGAGDANTGELFFGEGSRLTVL.

The rearrangement uses TRBV5-1 and TRBJ2-5; D is unclear. Germline-derived CDR1 and CDR2 are SGHRS and YFSETQ. Trimming removed 1 base at V and 1 base at J, with 11 bases between. This CDR3 contains 15 residues. CDR3 DNA sequence: TGCGCCAGCAGCTTGAACGCAGGCCTCCAAGAGACCCAGTACTTC. Translating gives CASSLNAGLQETQYF.

The rearrangement links TRBV13 to TRBJ2-3, with 11 bases lining up with TRBD2. The junction had 6 bases not matched to a gene; V was cut back by 0 bases and J by 1 base. Germline-derived CDR1 and CDR2 are PRHDT and FYEKMQ (reference sequence). CDR3 size: 18 residues. The CDR3 region is CASSLGLAGALGTDTQYF. CDR3 in DNA: TGTGCCAGCAGCTTAGGACTAGCGGGGGCCCTCGGCACAGATACGCAGTATTTT.

The CDR3 bases are TGTGCCAGTAGTATAGAGCCCCTAGGGGGCTTGGAGAATGAGCAGTTCTTC. This encodes CASSIEPLGGLENEQFF. The chain couples TRBV19 to TRBJ2-1; 7 nucleotides match TRBD1. CDR3 size: 17 residues. Germline assignment: CDR1 LNHDA and CDR2 SQIVND (reference sequence). The junction had 12 bases not matched to a gene; V was cut back by 0 bases and J by 7 bases.

The chain links TRBV2 to TRBJ2-1; a possible D gene is TRBD1 (5 bases). V dropped 3 bases and J dropped 1 base, with 13 bases sitting between them. This CDR3 comprises 16 residues. The germline V gene has CDR1 SNHLY and CDR2 FYNNEI. The CDR3 sequence: CASSEYAGLSYNEQFF. For the CDR3, the DNA is TGTGCCAGCAGTGAGTATGCAGGGTTGTCCTACAATGAGCAGTTCTTC.

The V gene is TRBV2, the J gene TRBJ2-1, with 7 bases matching TRBD1. The CDR3 length is 14 residues. Germline V gene data show CDR1 as SNHLY and CDR2 as FYNNEI. The V and J ends lost 4 bases and 9 bases, in that order; junction bases with no gene match: 9. Here the CDR3 reads CASSARDSMGEQFF. DNA of the CDR3: TGTGCCAGCAGTGCCAGGGACAGTATGGGTGAGCAGTTCTTC.

The chain recombines TRBV5-1 with TRBJ2-1; 11 bases fit TRBD2. The V gene end was trimmed by 0 bases and the J gene end by 5 bases; junction bases not matched to a gene: 1. Germline V lookup: CDR1 SGHRS, CDR2 YFSETQ. CDR3 length: 15 amino acids. CDR3 nucleotide sequence: TGCGCCAGCAGCTTGGCGACTAGCGGGGACAATGAGCAGTTCTTC. As protein: CASSLATSGDNEQFF.

This rearrangement joins TRBV5-6 to TRBJ1-2; D is unclear. Trimming cost V 1 base and J 8 bases, with 9 bases left between them. The CDR3 is 12 residues long. Germline loops: CDR1 SGHDT, CDR2 YYEEEE. CDR3 DNA sequence: TGTGCCAGCAGCTTGAGAGGGTACGGCTACACCTTC. Translation gives CASSLRGYGYTF.

This clone appeared once. CDR3 DNA: TGTGCCAGCAGCCAGATACGGGGGGCCAATCAGCCCCAGCATTTT. It is translated as CASSQIRGANQPQHF. The rearrangement links TRBV6-5 to TRBJ1-5; D perhaps matches TRBD1 (6 bases). Germline V lookup: CDR1 MNHEY, CDR2 SVGAGI. Trimming removed 6 bases at V and 3 bases at J, with 15 bases between. The CDR3 length is 15 residues.

The CDR3 loop reads CASSDGTGGRGTEAFF. The DNA of the CDR3 is TGTGCCAGCAGTGACGGGACAGGGGGGAGGGGCACTGAAGCTTTCTTT. This chain connects TRBV6-1 to TRBJ1-1; TRBD1 matches at 11 bases. The germline V gene encodes CDR1 MNHNS and CDR2 SASEGT. The ends lost 3 bases at V and 4 bases at J; junction bases unmatched: 7. This CDR3 is 16 amino acids long.

V and J are TRBV29-1 and TRBJ2-1; the match to TRBD2 covers 8 bases. The CDR3 runs 15 residues. Germline loops: CDR1 SQVTM, CDR2 ANQGSEA. V shed 1 base, J shed 8 bases, and the junction held 10 bases outside the gene matches. The DNA of the CDR3 is TGCAGCGTTGAAGTACTGTCGGGGGGGGCTGATGAGCAGTTCTTC. Amino acid sequence: CSVEVLSGGADEQFF.

The CDR3 is CASSRAGGSRETQYF. CDR3 bases: TGTGCCAGCAGTCGAGCGGGAGGGTCCCGGGAGACCCAGTACTTC. The chain recombines TRBV28 with TRBJ2-5, with 10 bases aligning to TRBD2. The J segment lost 5 bases and the V segment lost 5 bases, leaving 8 bases of the junction unmatched. The CDR3 covers 15 residues. In germline, CDR1 is MDHEN, CDR2 SYDVKM.

The chain combines TRBV2 with TRBJ2-7; 8 positions match TRBD1. The CDR3 spans 15 residues. V lost 7 bases and J lost 1; bases outside the gene matches: 9. The germline V gene encodes CDR1 SNHLY and CDR2 FYNNEI. CDR3 region: CASTPLQGGSYEQYF. Here the CDR3 DNA reads TGTGCCAGCACCCCATTACAGGGGGGATCCTACGAGCAGTACTTC.

The chain has TRBV5-8 and TRBJ2-3; TRBD1 might be the D (7 bases). The germline V gene encodes CDR1 SGHTS and CDR2 YDEGEE. Trimming took 0 bases from V and 3 from J, leaving 11 bases between them. The CDR3 covers 15 residues. The CDR3 DNA is TGTGCCAGCAGCTTGGGGCAGGGGGGTACAGATACGCAGTATTTT. This sequence encodes CASSLGQGGTDTQYF.

The V and J genes are TRBV28 and TRBJ2-5; 7 bases match TRBD2. Per the germline V gene, CDR1 is MDHEN and CDR2 is SYDVKM. V lost 1 base to trimming and J lost 5 bases; unmatched junction nucleotides: 10. This CDR3 comprises 16 residues. In nucleotides, the CDR3 is TGTGCCAGCAGTTTATTGCGGGGAGGGCCCGAGGAGACCCAGTACTTC. Protein product: CASSLLRGGPEETQYF.

This clone has just one count. The V and J genes are TRBV13 and TRBJ2-1; 13 positions agree with TRBD2. The CDR3 loop spans 19 amino acids. The germline V gene has CDR1 PRHDT and CDR2 FYEKMQ (reference sequence). V lost 5 bases, J lost 0 bases, and 10 bases stayed unmatched. The CDR3 coding sequence is TGTGCCAGCAGCCCGGTCCCGGGACTAGCGGGATCCTCCTACAATGAGCAGTTCTTC. The encoded protein is CASSPVPGLAGSSYNEQFF.

The V and J genes are TRBV28 and TRBJ1-1; a weak D match, TRBD1 (5 bases). The CDR3 runs to 14 residues. V was cut by 3 bases and J by 0 bases, with 8 bases left in between. Germline-derived CDR1 and CDR2 are MDHEN and SYDVKM. The CDR3 here is CASSFRAVNTEAFF. The CDR3 DNA is TGTGCCAGCAGTTTCAGGGCGGTGAACACTGAAGCTTTCTTT.

DNA of the CDR3: TGCAGCGTTGAAGGGGCATCCTACGAGCAGTACTTC. Translation: CSVEGASYEQYF. The chain uses TRBV29-1 and TRBJ2-7, with unresolved D. Germline CDR1 reads SQVTM; CDR2 reads ANQGSEA. V lost 1 base and J 1 base, leaving 5 bases between the germline ends. The CDR3 has 12 amino acids.